Following are 9 T cell receptor beta chains from one sample sequenced in a study of T cell repertoires in cytomegalovirus infection. TCRdb used MiXCR to reprocess the reads, holding one entry per CDR3 protein. The profile shows about 160,000 distinct CDR3 sequences, 17% of them singletons. The source material was CD8+ T cells from PBMCs. Receptors were obtained from a human donor in good health (CMV status not recorded). Some clones in this sample may be carry-over from other donors' samples.

The chain carries TRBV11-2 and TRBJ2-5; 9 bases are shared with TRBD2. With V trimmed by 5 bases and J by 4 bases, 11 bases remained unmatched. CDR1 is SGHAT, CDR2 FQNNGV, per germline. The CDR3 is 16 amino acids. CDR3 bases: TGTGCCAGCAGCCCCGGGACTAGCTATAGGGGAGAGACCCAGTACTTC. It codes for CASSPGTSYRGETQYF.

The gene calls are TRBV5-5 and TRBJ2-7; D gene ambiguous. This CDR3 comprises 11 residues. V was pared by 6 bases and J by 5 bases, with 9 bases between. Germline CDR1 SGHKS, CDR2 YYEKEE (reference sequence). CDR3 sequence reads: CASTMWDEQYF. The DNA for the CDR3 is TGTGCCAGCACCATGTGGGACGAGCAGTACTTC.

V and J are TRBV28 and TRBJ2-5, with unresolved D. The CDR3 spans 15 residues. Trimming took 4 bases from V and 1 from J, leaving 13 bases between them. Looked up from germline, CDR1 is MDHEN and CDR2 is SYDVKM. The CDR3 nucleotides read TGTGCCAGCAGTTACCGGGCCAACTTCCAAGAGACCCAGTACTTC. The encoded protein is CASSYRANFQETQYF.

This clonotype was observed a few times. The chain links TRBV25-1 to TRBJ1-5, with unresolved D. V lost 3 bases and J lost 3, with 6 bases in between. Germline V CDR1 and CDR2: MGHDK, SYGVNS. The CDR3 contains 13 residues. The CDR3 DNA sequence: TGTGCCAGCAGTGAGGGTTTCAATCAGCCCCAGCATTTT. This gives the protein CASSEGFNQPQHF. Drawing the rest from reference TRBV25-1 and TRBJ1-5, the complete variable domain is EADIYQTPRYLVIGTGKKITLECSQTMGHDKMYWYQQDPGMELHLIHYSYGVNSTEKGDLSSESTVSRIRTEHFPLTLESARPSHTSQYLCASSEGFNQPQHFGDGTRLSIL.

This clonotype was counted a few times. The V and J genes are TRBV29-1 and TRBJ2-1, with TRBD2 identical over 7 bases. Looked up from germline, CDR1 is SQVTM and CDR2 is ANQGSEA. V lost 0 bases to trimming and J lost 8 bases; unmatched junction nucleotides: 13. This CDR3 has 16 amino acids. The CDR3 here is CSVEDPAGRLGDEQFF. The CDR3 DNA sequence: TGCAGCGTTGAAGACCCAGCGGGGCGCCTGGGGGATGAGCAGTTCTTC.

This sequence joins TRBV6-6 and TRBJ2-3; TRBD2 aligns across 7 bases. Per the germline V gene, CDR1 is MNHNY and CDR2 is SVGAGI (reference sequence). The CDR3 is made up of 14 amino acids. J gave up 0 bases and V 4 bases, and 1 base lay outside the gene matches. CDR3 sequence: CASSSRESTDTQYF. DNA for the CDR3: TGTGCCAGCAGTTCGCGGGAGAGCACAGATACGCAGTATTTT.

The DNA for the CDR3 is TGTGCCAGCAGTTACTCGGCTAGCGGGGGGACCTACGAGCAGTACTTC. As protein: CASSYSASGGTYEQYF. V and J are TRBV6-5 and TRBJ2-7; 11 nucleotides match TRBD2. Germline V CDR1 and CDR2: MNHEY, SVGAGI. The CDR3 is 16 residues long. V dropped 0 bases and J dropped 2; count of bases not matched to a gene: 3.

This clonotype was counted a few times. The chain employs TRBV7-8 and TRBJ2-1; possibly TRBD1 for D (6 bases). The V and J ends lost 3 bases and 3 bases respectively, with 21 bases between them. The CDR3 runs 18 residues. The V gene's germline CDR1 is SGHVS and CDR2 FQNEAQ. Here the CDR3 DNA reads TGTGCCAGCAGCTTCACGACCGTTATTACAGGGAGCTACAATGAGCAGTTCTTC. It specifies CASSFTTVITGSYNEQFF.

The V call is TRBV27, the J call TRBJ1-1, with D tentatively TRBD1 (6 bases). Germline lookup yields CDR1 MNHEY and CDR2 SMNVEV (reference sequence). V was cut by 7 bases and J by 5 bases, with 14 bases left in between. The CDR3 consists of 13 residues. The CDR3 nucleotides read TGTGCCAGCACTTCAGGGGTTTGGACTGAAGCTTTCTTT. As protein: CASTSGVWTEAFF.